Following are 25 T cell receptor beta chains from one sample sequenced in a study of T cells in Graves' hyperthyroidism and ophthalmopathy. Using RNA transcripts as the source, TCR beta CDR3 regions were amplified. First-round RT-PCR with HTBI primers amplified the TCR CDR3 region. MiXCR was run by TCRdb on the multiplex PCR reads, yielding one entry per CDR3 protein. This sample has hundreds of thousands of distinct CDR3 sequences; roughly 50% occur once, and the top ten carry roughly 8.2%. Sequencing used peripheral blood or thyroid tissue (not recorded which). The receptors were gathered from a young woman with Graves' hyperthyroidism.

This clonotype was recorded many times. Mismatch with germline at one junction end may stem from a read error. The chain is built from TRBV7-9 and TRBJ1-2, with D uncertain. From germline, CDR1 is SEHNR and CDR2 FQNEAQ (reference sequence). The CDR3 is made up of 13 amino acids. This CDR3 is CASSLVAGYRYTF. The CDR3 DNA reads TGTGCCAGCAGCTTAGTGGCAGGCTATCGCTACACCTTC.

V and J are TRBV29-1 and TRBJ1-2; D may be TRBD1 (5 bases). Trimming removed 7 bases from V and 2 bases from J, with 14 bases in between. The CDR3 consists of 13 residues. Germline loops: CDR1 SQVTM, CDR2 ANQGSEA. The CDR3 here is CSGGTGLNYGYTF. The DNA of the CDR3 is TGCAGCGGAGGGACGGGGCTAAACTATGGCTACACCTTC. The variable domain in full, with the rest retrieved from reference TRBV29-1 and TRBJ1-2, is SAVISQKPSRDICQRGTSLTIQCQVDSQVTMMFWYRQQPGQSLTLIATANQGSEATYESGFVIDKFPISRPNLTFSTLTVSNMSPEDSSIYLCSGGTGLNYGYTFGSGTRLTVV.

The V gene is TRBV7-9, the J gene TRBJ1-4; D is uncertain. Between the trimmed V and J ends, which lost 0 bases and 7 bases, there was a span of 9 bases. Germline loops: CDR1 SEHNR, CDR2 FQNEAQ (reference sequence). The CDR3 is 14 amino acids. The CDR3 bases are TGTGCCAGCAGCTTAGCGTCCGGGAGTGAAAAACTGTTTTTT. This encodes CASSLASGSEKLFF. Looking up the rest from reference TRBV7-9 and TRBJ1-4 gives the full variable domain: DTGVSQNPRHKITKRGQNVTFRCDPISEHNRLYWYRQTLGQGPEFLTYFQNEAQLEKSRLLSDRFSAERPKGSFSTLEIQRTEQGDSAMYLCASSLASGSEKLFFGSGTQLSVL.

The chain is built from TRBV2 and TRBJ2-1; D possibly corresponds to TRBD2 (6 bases). Trimming pared 6 bases from V and 0 bases from J, leaving 9 bases between. CDR3 length equals 14 residues. Looked up from germline, CDR1 is SNHLY and CDR2 is FYNNEI. The CDR3 region is CASRAGSSYNEQFF. In DNA form, the CDR3 reads TGTGCCAGCAGGGCGGGGAGCTCCTACAATGAGCAGTTCTTC.

V is TRBV15 and J is TRBJ1-5, with D possibly being TRBD1 (5 bases). The V gene lost 3 bases and the J gene lost 7 bases, with 16 bases spanning the gap. There are 15 residues in the CDR3. Germline lookup yields CDR1 LNHNV and CDR2 YYDKDF (reference sequence). The DNA for the CDR3 is TGTGCCACCAGCAGCCACGGGCAGGGTGAGCAGCCCCAGCATTTT. It specifies CATSSHGQGEQPQHF. The variable domain in full, completed from reference TRBV15 and TRBJ1-5, reads DAMVIQNPRYQVTQFGKPVTLSCSQTLNHNVMYWYQQKSSQAPKLLFHYYDKDFNNEADTPDNFQSRRPNTSFCFLDIRSPGLGDTAMYLCATSSHGQGEQPQHFGDGTRLSIL.

The chain combines TRBV20-1 with TRBJ1-4; D not resolved. Germline V CDR1 and CDR2: DFQATT, SNEGSKA (reference sequence). This CDR3 spans 16 amino acids. V shed 0 bases and J shed 0 bases, with 11 bases lying between them. This CDR3 reads CSARDPGLPTNEKLFF. The CDR3 bases are TGCAGTGCTAGAGATCCGGGATTGCCAACTAATGAAAAACTGTTTTTT.

The J gene is TRBJ1-1, the V gene TRBV7-9; D is unclear. The CDR3 spans 14 residues. Germline CDR1 is SEHNR and CDR2 is FQNEAQ (reference sequence). V lost 2 bases and J 6 bases, leaving 13 bases between the germline ends. CDR3 nucleotide sequence: TGTGCCAGCAGCTTAACGAGGGTCAGCCCTGAAGCTTTCTTT. Translation: CASSLTRVSPEAFF. The full variable domain, in which reference TRBV7-9 and TRBJ1-1 provide the parts outside the CDR3, is DTGVSQNPRHKITKRGQNVTFRCDPISEHNRLYWYRQTLGQGPEFLTYFQNEAQLEKSRLLSDRFSAERPKGSFSTLEIQRTEQGDSAMYLCASSLTRVSPEAFFGQGTRLTVV.

This clonotype was recorded a few times. At one end the junction does not follow the germline gene, possibly because of a read error. J is TRBJ2-7 and V is TRBV24-1; possibly TRBD2 for D (5 bases). There are 16 residues in the CDR3. From germline, CDR1 is KGHDR and CDR2 SFDVKD. CDR3 in DNA: TGTGCCAGCAGTCCCCCCCTAGCTGGAGTATCTGGAGAGCAGTACTTC. This translates into CASSPPLAGVSGEQYF.

The J gene is TRBJ2-5, the V gene TRBV16; D gene ambiguous. Germline V gives CDR1 KGHSY, CDR2 FQNENV. The CDR3 is 12 residues long. Trimming took off 0 bases at V and 1 base at J, with 0 bases between the two ends. The CDR3 DNA is TGTGCCAGCAGCCAATCCCAAGAGACCCAGTACTTC. It yields the protein CASSQSQETQYF. The full variable domain, with the rest looked up from reference TRBV16 and TRBJ2-5, is GEEVAQTPKHLVRGEGQKAKLYCAPIKGHSYVFWYQQVLKNEFKFLISFQNENVFDETGMPKERFSAKCLPNSPCSLEIQATKLEDSAVYFCASSQSQETQYFGPGTRLLVL.

The J gene is TRBJ2-2, the V gene TRBV7-9, with TRBD2 matching over 7 bases. Trimming took 3 bases from V and 9 from J; bases not matched to a gene: 10. CDR3 length: 15 residues. Germline CDR1 reads SEHNR; CDR2 reads FQNEAQ (reference sequence). The CDR3 DNA reads as TGTGCCAGCAGCTTGGCAGGCGGGGGATTACGGGAGCTGTTTTTT. Residues: CASSLAGGGLRELFF.

This clonotype was counted many times. The chain has TRBV5-1 and TRBJ2-7; no definite D call. The CDR3 length is 9 residues. Germline V gene data show CDR1 as SGHRS and CDR2 as YFSETQ. Trimming left V 7 bases short and J 7 bases short, with 6 bases between. Here the CDR3 DNA reads TGCGCCAGCCACCCAGAGCAGTACTTC. Its translation: CASHPEQYF. The full variable domain, with the rest looked up from reference TRBV5-1 and TRBJ2-7, is KAGVTQTPRYLIKTRGQQVTLSCSPISGHRSVSWYQQTPGQGLQFLFEYFSETQRNKGNFPGRFSGRQFSNSRSEMNVSTLELGDSALYLCASHPEQYFGPGTRLTVT.

The chain links TRBV24-1 to TRBJ2-5; the D gene is possibly TRBD2 (5 bases). V was clipped by 5 bases and J by 5 bases, with 8 bases between them. The CDR3 sequence is 12 residues long. CDR1 is KGHDR and CDR2 is SFDVKD in the germline V gene. For the CDR3, the DNA is TGTGCCACCAGTGGAGGGCCGGAGACCCAGTACTTC. Translation: CATSGGPETQYF.

This clonotype came up many times. V is TRBV24-1 and J is TRBJ2-5; D may match TRBD1 or TRBD2 (5 bases each). This CDR3 comprises 16 residues. V was pared by 3 bases and J by 5 bases, with 18 bases between. Germline loops: CDR1 KGHDR, CDR2 SFDVKD. CDR3 region: CATSDRGRESGETQYF. CDR3 bases: TGTGCCACCAGTGATCGGGGACGAGAATCGGGGGAGACCCAGTACTTC.

This clonotype was detected only a few times. The germline gene is not matched at one end of the junction; a read error may be the cause. The chain combines TRBV7-8 with TRBJ2-6; no clear D gene. The CDR3 totals 16 residues. Per the germline V gene, CDR1 is SGHVS and CDR2 is FQNEAQ. The CDR3 is CASSQAQSSGANVLTF. For the CDR3, the DNA is TGCGCCAGCAGCCAAGCTCAGAGCTCTGGGGCCAACGTCCTGACTTTC.

The V and J genes are TRBV5-6 and TRBJ2-5; either TRBD1 or TRBD2 may supply D (6 bases each). The CDR3 contains 16 residues. CDR1 is SGHDT, CDR2 YYEEEE, per germline. Trimming cost V 2 bases and J 3 bases, with 17 bases left between them. CDR3 nucleotide sequence: TGTGCCAGCAGCTTCATATTCGGAGGGGGGAAAGAGACCCAGTACTTC. Translating gives CASSFIFGGGKETQYF.

The chain uses TRBV9 and TRBJ2-2, with 9 bases identical to TRBD1. V lost 6 bases and J lost 3; bases outside the gene matches: 12. Germline values: CDR1 SGDLS, CDR2 YYNGEE. The CDR3 loop spans 17 amino acids. DNA for the CDR3: TGTGCCAGCACCCTGCGCCGGGACAGGGATTACACCGGGGAGCTGTTTTTT. It translates to CASTLRRDRDYTGELFF. Looking up the rest from reference TRBV9 and TRBJ2-2 gives the full variable domain: DSGVTQTPKHLITATGQRVTLRCSPRSGDLSVYWYQQSLDQGLQFLIQYYNGEERAKGNILERFSAQQFPDLHSELNLSSLELGDSALYFCASTLRRDRDYTGELFFGEGSRLTVL.

For the CDR3, the DNA is TGTGCCAGTAGTACCCCAGGACAGGGCGGATTAGGGGCTTTCTTT. Its protein is CASSTPGQGGLGAFF. The chain couples TRBV19 to TRBJ1-1, with TRBD1 matching 8 bases. After removal of 4 bases from V and 11 bases from J, the junction contained 15 bases not matched to a gene. Per germline, CDR1 LNHDA and CDR2 SQIVND (reference sequence). CDR3 length equals 15 residues.

V usage is TRBV25-1 and J usage is TRBJ1-5; the D gene is possibly TRBD1 (6 bases). Germline V CDR1 and CDR2: MGHDK, SYGVNS. Trimming removed 5 bases at V and 3 bases at J, with 17 bases between. This CDR3 is 16 amino acids long. CDR3 in DNA: TGTGCCAGCAGTTTAGGGGCAGGGGACCCCAATCAGCCCCAGCATTTT. Its translation: CASSLGAGDPNQPQHF.

This chain uses TRBV15 with TRBJ1-5; TRBD1 agrees at 9 bases. The CDR3 extends over 15 amino acids. Per the germline V gene, CDR1 is LNHNV and CDR2 is YYDKDF (reference sequence). Trimming took 4 bases from V and 3 from J; bases not matched to a gene: 4. CDR3 DNA: TGTGCCACCAGCATTGGGACAGGGAACAATCAGCCCCAGCATTTT. This translates into CATSIGTGNNQPQHF.

The chain joins TRBV29-1 to TRBJ1-2; 10 bases align to TRBD1. Germline-derived CDR1 and CDR2 are SQVTM and ANQGSEA. V lost 5 bases, J lost 5 bases, and 5 bases stayed unmatched. The CDR3 runs 13 residues. The CDR3 loop reads CSVTGTGAYGYTF. In DNA form, the CDR3 reads TGCAGCGTTACCGGGACAGGGGCTTATGGCTACACCTTC.

V usage is TRBV2 and J usage is TRBJ2-7, with no clear D. This CDR3 has 12 residues. The V gene's germline CDR1 is SNHLY and CDR2 FYNNEI. V dropped 2 bases and J dropped 2 bases, with 4 bases sitting between them. As DNA, the CDR3 is TGTGCCAGCAGTGAACTCACCTACGAGCAGTACTTC. This sequence encodes CASSELTYEQYF.

V gene TRBV7-9 combines with J gene TRBJ2-7, with TRBD2 matching over 8 bases. V shed 7 bases and J 7 bases; nucleotides not matched to a gene: 12. This CDR3 comprises 14 residues. Germline V gives CDR1 SEHNR, CDR2 FQNEAQ (reference sequence). CDR3 residues: CASTSSGTRGEQYF. As DNA, the CDR3 is TGTGCCAGCACCTCCAGCGGGACTAGGGGTGAGCAGTACTTC.

The chain links TRBV7-3 to TRBJ2-6; TRBD1 matches 8 bases. The CDR3 totals 17 residues. The trim removed 1 base at V and 0 bases at J, leaving 2 bases unmatched. Germline CDR1 reads SGHTA; CDR2 reads FQGTGA. Here the CDR3 reads CASSLSGTGSGANVLTF. DNA of the CDR3: TGTGCCAGCAGCTTAAGTGGGACAGGCTCTGGGGCCAACGTCCTGACTTTC.

Many counts were recorded for this clonotype. This sequence joins TRBV24-1 and TRBJ1-4; tentative D call: TRBD1 (6 bases). Germline V gene data show CDR1 as KGHDR and CDR2 as SFDVKD. V shed 4 bases and J shed 8 bases, with 10 bases lying between them. The CDR3 length is 13 residues. CDR3 DNA: TGTGCCACCAGTGAGGGGGCGAAGGAAAAACTGTTTTTT. As protein: CATSEGAKEKLFF.

This clonotype appeared a single time. The chain links TRBV7-2 to TRBJ2-7; 8 bases agree with TRBD1. Germline CDR1 is SGHTA and CDR2 is FQGNSA. V shed 5 bases, J shed 3 bases, and the junction held 9 bases outside the gene matches. The CDR3 runs 15 residues. CDR3 sequence: CASSHRDRRDYEQYF. The CDR3 region has the DNA TGTGCCAGCAGCCACCGGGACAGGAGAGACTACGAGCAGTACTTC.